The 10 T cell receptor beta chains below were found in one sample sequenced in a study of beta chain features in type 1 diabetes. Regarding the study as a whole: Shorter TCRB CDR3s, moderately but significantly so, marked every one of the four CD4+ subsets in Type 1 diabetes patients.

For these receptors, no antigen is known. The sequenced template was cDNA made from the entire isolated RNA. Sequenced by immunoSEQ multiplex PCR; TCRdb stores in-frame clones only, minus some. The data show about 29,000 clones, with approximately 51% seen just once and approximately 1.5% held by the top ten. Material for sequencing was Tregs from blood. The receptors here all came from a woman younger than 30 with type 1 diabetes.

CDR3 in amino acids: CASLRQVNTGELFF. CDR3 in DNA: TGTGCCTCCCTCAGGCAGGTGAACACCGGGGAGCTGTTTTTT. The chain employs TRBV30 and TRBJ2-2; D ambiguous. V lost 7 bases and J lost 1, with 13 bases in between. Germline assignment: CDR1 GTSNPN and CDR2 SVGIG (reference sequence). The CDR3 is made up of 14 amino acids.

The chain uses TRBV5-4 and TRBJ1-4; 7 nucleotides align to TRBD1. CDR1 is SGHNT, CDR2 YYREEE, per germline (reference sequence). V lost 2 bases and J lost 7; bases outside the gene matches: 8. CDR3 length equals 15 residues. The CDR3 protein is CASSFQGGAGEKLFF. The DNA for the CDR3 is TGTGCCAGCAGCTTTCAAGGGGGCGCGGGTGAAAAACTGTTTTTT.

This clone came up a few times. The gene calls are TRBV4-3 and TRBJ2-1; 10 bases agree with TRBD2. V gave up 1 base and J gave up 7 bases; unmatched junction bases: 10. The germline V gene has CDR1 LGHNA and CDR2 YSLEER. The CDR3 loop spans 17 amino acids. This CDR3 is CASSQAGGTSAINEQFF. The CDR3 DNA reads as TGCGCCAGCAGCCAAGCCGGTGGGACTAGCGCGATAAATGAGCAGTTCTTC.

V usage is TRBV7-9 and J usage is TRBJ2-7; TRBD2 matches at 9 bases. The CDR3 has 15 residues. Germline values: CDR1 SEHNR, CDR2 FQNEAQ (reference sequence). J gave up 4 bases and V 1 base, and 5 bases lay outside the gene matches. CDR3 sequence reads: CASSLDTSGRYEQYF. The CDR3 region has the DNA TGTGCCAGCAGCTTAGATACGAGCGGGAGGTACGAGCAGTACTTC.

The chain combines TRBV5-6 with TRBJ1-1; a possible D gene is TRBD1 (5 bases). This CDR3 spans 14 amino acids. V was pared by 5 bases and J by 2 bases, with 13 bases between. CDR1 is SGHDT, CDR2 YYEEEE, per germline. The CDR3 bases are TGTGCCAGCAGTTCCCGGACAAGAAACACTGAAGCTTTCTTT. It is translated as CASSSRTRNTEAFF.

The gene calls are TRBV7-3 and TRBJ2-5, with 7 nucleotides matching TRBD1. Germline V gene lookup returns CDR1 SGHTA and CDR2 FQGTGA. The CDR3 totals 13 residues. The V and J ends lost 5 bases and 4 bases, in that order; junction bases with no gene match: 4. The CDR3 loop is CASSRQGLETQYF. CDR3 DNA: TGTGCCAGCAGCAGACAGGGTTTAGAGACCCAGTACTTC.

In its sample, this clone was seen a few times. The J gene is TRBJ1-2, the V gene TRBV7-9; 7 bases map to TRBD1. CDR3 length: 16 residues. The V gene's germline CDR1 is SEHNR and CDR2 FQNEAQ (reference sequence). Germline trimming cut 4 bases from V and 4 bases from J; bases unmatched to any gene: 12. The CDR3 coding sequence is TGTGCCAGCAGCTCCTCCGGGACAGCGCTCGCCTATGGCTACACCTTC. It is translated as CASSSSGTALAYGYTF.

This clone was counted between two and nine times. The V call is TRBV29-1, the J call TRBJ2-1, with 7 positions matching TRBD1. The CDR3 loop spans 14 amino acids. V shed 6 bases and J 4 bases; nucleotides not matched to a gene: 9. The germline CDR1 and CDR2 sequences are SQVTM and ANQGSEA. The CDR3 nucleotides read TGCAGCGTCCGAGGGGGCAGGGATTACAATGAGCAGTTCTTC. Its protein product is CSVRGGRDYNEQFF.

This clone has a handful of counts. V is TRBV11-2 and J is TRBJ2-7, with 10 bases aligning to TRBD1. The CDR3 spans 14 residues. The junction had 1 base not matched to a gene; V was cut back by 3 bases and J by 2 bases. Germline loops: CDR1 SGHAT, CDR2 FQNNGV. Here the CDR3 reads CASSLGTGAYEQYV. The CDR3 DNA sequence: TGTGCCAGCAGCTTGGGGACAGGGGCCTACGAGCAGTACGTC.

The chain carries TRBV7-2 and TRBJ2-3; 10 bases are shared with TRBD2. Trimming at V came to 5 bases and at J to 8 bases, leaving 7 bases not matched to a gene. Germline V lookup: CDR1 SGHTA, CDR2 FQGNSA. The CDR3 loop spans 14 amino acids. CDR3 region: CASSPLAGAGTQYF. The CDR3 DNA is TGTGCCAGCAGCCCCCTAGCGGGAGCGGGTACGCAGTATTTT. Together with reference TRBV7-2 and TRBJ2-3, the CDR3 gives the full variable domain: GAGVSQSPSNKVTEKGKDVELRCDPISGHTALYWYRQSLGQGLEFLIYFQGNSAPDKSGLPSDRFSAERTGGSVSTLTIQRTQQEDSAVYLCASSPLAGAGTQYFGPGTRLTVL.